These 10 T cell receptor beta chains share one sample of origin, sequenced in a study of blood T cell repertoires in COVID-19. Profiling relied on immunoSEQ multiplex PCR, and the TCRdb table lists in-frame clones only, not all of them. The table lists some 250,000 clones, around 82% of them singletons. The sequenced material came from peripheral blood. The origin of the receptors is an elderly man with acute or convalescent COVID-19.

J is TRBJ2-7 and V is TRBV5-1; maybe TRBD1 (6 bases). V gave up 3 bases and J gave up 2 bases, with 12 bases separating them. The CDR3 covers 14 residues. CDR1 and CDR2 (germline): SGHRS, YFSETQ. CDR3 nucleotide sequence: TGCGCCAGCAGCTCACAGGGCCAACCCTACGAGCAGTACTTC. It specifies CASSSQGQPYEQYF. Combining the CDR3 with reference TRBV5-1 and TRBJ2-7 gives the whole variable domain KAGVTQTPRYLIKTRGQQVTLSCSPISGHRSVSWYQQTPGQGLQFLFEYFSETQRNKGNFPGRFSGRQFSNSRSEMNVSTLELGDSALYLCASSSQGQPYEQYFGPGTRLTVT.

This clone was recorded only once. In DNA, the CDR3 is TGTGCCAGCAGTCAGGACCGGGACAGGACCTCCTACGAGCAGTACTTC. As protein: CASSQDRDRTSYEQYF. The chain recombines TRBV12-1 with TRBJ2-7; TRBD1 is the table's D call and was not checked against the DNA. TRBV12-1 is a pseudogene. This CDR3 is 16 amino acids long.

V gene TRBV5-4 combines with J gene TRBJ2-5, with 13 bases lining up with TRBD2. Trimming removed 2 bases from V and 3 bases from J; junction bases left unmatched: 1. The germline V gene has CDR1 SGHNT and CDR2 YYREEE (reference sequence). The CDR3 runs 15 residues. For the CDR3, the DNA is TGTGCCAGCAGCTTCGGACTAGCGGGAGAAGAGACCCAGTACTTC. It is translated as CASSFGLAGEETQYF. Variable domain in full (rest from reference TRBV5-4 and TRBJ2-5): ETGVTQSPTHLIKTRGQQVTLRCSSQSGHNTVSWYQQALGQGPQFIFQYYREEENGRGNFPPRFSGLQFPNYSSELNVNALELDDSALYLCASSFGLAGEETQYFGPGTRLLVL.

The gene calls are TRBV7-9 and TRBJ1-3, with a possible D match to TRBD1 (5 bases). The CDR3 has 16 residues. V was shortened by 0 bases and J by 0 bases, with 9 bases between the two germline ends. Per germline, CDR1 SEHNR and CDR2 FQNEAQ (reference sequence). The CDR3 here is CASSLAEGSSGNTIYF. CDR3 nucleotides: TGTGCCAGCAGCTTAGCGGAGGGGAGCTCTGGAAACACCATATATTTT.

This chain uses TRBV7-2 with TRBJ2-2, with D hard to call. The V end was cut by 5 bases, the J end by 3 bases, with 13 bases between. This CDR3 is 15 amino acids long. In germline, CDR1 is SGHTA, CDR2 FQGNSA. The CDR3 region is CASSEVGRDTGELFF. CDR3 nucleotides: TGTGCCAGCAGCGAAGTGGGCCGAGACACCGGGGAGCTGTTTTTT.

This sequence joins TRBV5-1 and TRBJ1-4, with D possibly being TRBD1 (5 bases). Germline V CDR1 and CDR2: SGHRS, YFSETQ. CDR3 size: 15 residues. Deletions cut 2 bases from V and 8 bases from J, with 16 bases between. CDR3 DNA sequence: TGCGCCAGCAGCTTAGACAGAGCCCGGGGGGAAAAACTGTTTTTT. It specifies CASSLDRARGEKLFF.

The sample holds a few counts of this clone. The CDR3 protein is CATSELGTGEAFF. CDR3 coding DNA: TGTGCCACCAGTGAATTAGGGACAGGCGAAGCTTTCTTT. V and J are TRBV24-1 and TRBJ1-1; 8 nucleotides match TRBD1. J gave up 8 bases and V 4 bases, and 5 bases lay outside the gene matches. Germline values: CDR1 KGHDR, CDR2 SFDVKD. The CDR3 spans 13 residues.

The genes are TRBV18 and TRBJ2-7; D unclear. The germline V and J ends were trimmed by 3 bases and 0 bases, with 9 bases remaining between them. Per the germline V gene, CDR1 is KGHSH and CDR2 is LQKENI. The CDR3 loop spans 14 amino acids. The CDR3 sequence is CASSPGLNSYEQYF. DNA of the CDR3: TGTGCCAGCTCACCGGGCCTGAACTCCTACGAGCAGTACTTC.

V is TRBV28 and J is TRBJ2-7, with 8 nucleotides matching TRBD1. The CDR3 runs to 17 residues. V lost 4 bases and J lost 6; bases outside the gene matches: 17. Germline V gene lookup returns CDR1 MDHEN and CDR2 SYDVKM. CDR3 loop: CASSSPHRTGLVVEQYF. DNA for the CDR3: TGTGCCAGCAGTTCCCCCCACCGGACAGGGTTAGTTGTCGAGCAGTACTTC.

The J gene is TRBJ1-3, the V gene TRBV3-1 (or the pseudogene TRBV3-2); the D gene is possibly TRBD1 (6 bases). The CDR3 consists of 14 residues. The ends were cut back, 4 bases at V and 8 bases at J, with 15 bases in the middle. CDR1 is LGHDT and CDR2 is YNNKEL in the germline V gene (reference sequence). For the CDR3, the DNA is TGTGCCAGCAGCCCCACGAGGGGGGGACACACCATATATTTT. It codes for CASSPTRGGHTIYF.